The 15 T cell receptor beta chains listed next were all sequenced from one sample in a study of T cells in localized non-small cell lung cancer. The data were produced by immunoSEQ multiplex PCR, yet TCRdb's version contains in-frame clones alone and is incomplete. This table holds about 56,000 clones, just over 85% found once. The sample in question was peripheral blood, obtained before any cancer treatment. These receptors all come from a woman aged 35 to 69 with stage I lung adenocarcinoma.

V is TRBV6-6 and J is TRBJ1-1; no definite D call. Trimming stripped 0 bases from V and 0 bases from J, with 5 bases between. Germline V gene data show CDR1 as MNHNY and CDR2 as SVGAGI (reference sequence). The CDR3 contains 14 residues. This CDR3 is CASSYSDLNTEAFF. The CDR3 DNA reads TGTGCCAGCAGTTACTCGGATCTGAACACTGAAGCTTTCTTT.

This clone has more than one count but fewer than ten. This chain joins TRBV30 and TRBJ1-5; 7 nucleotides align to TRBD1. With V trimmed by 5 bases and J by 5 bases, 6 bases remained unmatched. The CDR3 loop spans 13 amino acids. Germline V CDR1 and CDR2: GTSNPN, SVGIG (reference sequence). The CDR3 sequence is CAWARDSYQPQHF. The CDR3 DNA is TGTGCCTGGGCGCGGGACAGTTATCAGCCCCAGCATTTT.

J is TRBJ2-3 and V is TRBV11-3, with D unclear. The germline V and J ends were trimmed by 1 base and 2 bases, with 10 bases remaining between them. The CDR3 loop spans 15 amino acids. The germline gives CDR1 SGHNT, CDR2 YENEEA. CDR3 coding DNA: TGTGCCAGCAGCTTAGGAGTCTCCCTCACAGATACGCAGTATTTT. Its translation: CASSLGVSLTDTQYF.

This chain uses TRBV2 with TRBJ1-2; maybe TRBD1 (6 bases). The V and J ends lost 3 bases and 8 bases respectively, with 16 bases between them. The CDR3 extends over 14 amino acids. Germline values: CDR1 SNHLY, CDR2 FYNNEI. This CDR3 reads CASSDRTAIEGYTF. In DNA, the CDR3 is TGTGCCAGCAGTGACCGGACAGCGATTGAGGGCTACACCTTC.

For the CDR3, the DNA is TGCGCCAGCAGCCAAGGGACAGGTGGTCCCATCCTAAATCAGCCCCAGCATTTT. It translates to CASSQGTGGPILNQPQHF. V gene TRBV4-1 combines with J gene TRBJ1-5, with 7 bases fitting TRBD1. Germline lookup yields CDR1 MGHRA and CDR2 YSYEKL. CDR3 size: 18 residues. V lost 1 base to trimming and J lost 4 bases; unmatched junction nucleotides: 13.

J is TRBJ2-3 and V is TRBV19; TRBD1 matches 7 bases. Unmatched junction bases numbered 7, after V lost 6 bases and J lost 1 base. Germline CDR1 LNHDA, CDR2 SQIVND (reference sequence). The CDR3 is 15 residues long. This CDR3 reads CASSPTGPGTDTQYF. CDR3 coding DNA: TGTGCCAGTAGCCCGACAGGGCCCGGCACAGATACGCAGTATTTT.

V usage is TRBV7-6 and J usage is TRBJ2-1; no definite D call. Trimming removed 1 base from V and 8 bases from J, with 12 bases in between. This CDR3 spans 14 amino acids. Germline lookup yields CDR1 SGHVS and CDR2 FNYEAQ. CDR3 nucleotides: TGTGCCAGCAGCTTAGAACTAAGGAAGGATGAGCAGTTCTTC. Its protein is CASSLELRKDEQFF.

This chain connects TRBV6-6 to TRBJ1-4, with TRBD1 as a possible D gene (5 bases). Germline CDR1 and CDR2: MNHNY and SVGAGI (reference sequence). With 2 bases removed from V and 5 bases from J, the gap between germline ends came to 12 bases. The CDR3 is 15 amino acids. The CDR3 loop is CASSYPTGGNEKLFF. CDR3 DNA: TGTGCCAGCAGTTACCCCACGGGGGGGAATGAAAAACTGTTTTTT.

The rearrangement joins TRBV30 to TRBJ1-5, with 9 bases lining up with TRBD1. V dropped 5 bases and J dropped 3; count of bases not matched to a gene: 8. Germline values: CDR1 GTSNPN, CDR2 SVGIG (reference sequence). The CDR3 runs to 15 residues. In DNA form, the CDR3 reads TGTGCCTGGTCCGGGACAGGGCAATTCAATCAGCCCCAGCATTTT. It encodes CAWSGTGQFNQPQHF. Supplemented by reference TRBV30 and TRBJ1-5, the full variable domain reads SQTIHQWPATLVQPVGSPLSLECTVEGTSNPNLYWYRQAAGRGLQLLFYSVGIGQISSEVPQNLSASRPQDRQFILSSKKLLLSDSGFYLCAWSGTGQFNQPQHFGDGTRLSIL.

This chain connects TRBV19 to TRBJ2-1; 9 nucleotides line up with TRBD2. The V and J ends lost 7 bases and 4 bases, in that order; junction bases with no gene match: 8. The germline V gene has CDR1 LNHDA and CDR2 SQIVND (reference sequence). CDR3 length equals 15 residues. The CDR3 sequence: CASTVAGEPYNEQFF. CDR3 nucleotides: TGTGCCAGTACCGTAGCGGGGGAACCTTACAATGAGCAGTTCTTC.

This chain joins TRBV29-1 and TRBJ1-1, with D perhaps matching TRBD1 (5 bases). Trimming pared 7 bases from V and 1 base from J, leaving 16 bases between. The V gene's germline CDR1 is SQVTM and CDR2 ANQGSEA. CDR3 length: 14 residues. The CDR3 region has the DNA TGCAGCGCTGGGCCGACAGTATCGAACACTGAAGCTTTCTTT. Translating gives CSAGPTVSNTEAFF.

V is TRBV29-1 and J is TRBJ1-1; D is perhaps TRBD1 (6 bases). Germline V gene sequence: CDR1 SQVTM, CDR2 ANQGSEA. The CDR3 totals 13 residues. Trimming took 7 bases from V and 5 from J, leaving 17 bases between them. The CDR3: CSASKGGATEAFF. The CDR3 region has the DNA TGCAGCGCCTCTAAGGGGGGGGCAACTGAAGCTTTCTTT.

V gene TRBV27 combines with J gene TRBJ1-2; perhaps TRBD1 as D (5 bases). This CDR3 contains 12 residues. The germline V gene has CDR1 MNHEY and CDR2 SMNVEV (reference sequence). The V end lost 11 bases, the J end lost 5 bases, and 15 bases lay between the germline ends. As DNA, the CDR3 is TGTGCCTCGAAGGAGGGGAGGTATGGCTACACCTTC. Its translation: CASKEGRYGYTF.

This clone was observed once. CDR3 sequence (DNA): TGTGCCAGCAGTGAACCTCAGGACTATGGCTACACCTTC. It translates to CASSEPQDYGYTF. J is TRBJ1-2 and V is TRBV25-1; D gene unclear. V gave up 2 bases and J gave up 3 bases, with 7 bases separating them. Germline V gene lookup returns CDR1 MGHDK and CDR2 SYGVNS. The CDR3 runs to 13 residues.

The DNA of the CDR3 is TGTGCCAGTAGAACAGGGGGAACCGGGGAGCTGTTTTTT. This gives the protein CASRTGGTGELFF. The V gene is TRBV19, the J gene TRBJ2-2; 8 bases are shared with TRBD1. Germline V gene sequence: CDR1 LNHDA, CDR2 SQIVND (reference sequence). This CDR3 has 13 amino acids. Trimming took 6 bases from V and 5 from J; bases not matched to a gene: 2. Together with reference TRBV19 and TRBJ2-2, the CDR3 gives the full variable domain: DGGITQSPKYLFRKEGQNVTLSCEQNLNHDAMYWYRQDPGQGLRLIYYSQIVNDFQKGDIAEGYSVSREKKESFPLTVTSAQKNPTAFYLCASRTGGTGELFFGEGSRLTVL.